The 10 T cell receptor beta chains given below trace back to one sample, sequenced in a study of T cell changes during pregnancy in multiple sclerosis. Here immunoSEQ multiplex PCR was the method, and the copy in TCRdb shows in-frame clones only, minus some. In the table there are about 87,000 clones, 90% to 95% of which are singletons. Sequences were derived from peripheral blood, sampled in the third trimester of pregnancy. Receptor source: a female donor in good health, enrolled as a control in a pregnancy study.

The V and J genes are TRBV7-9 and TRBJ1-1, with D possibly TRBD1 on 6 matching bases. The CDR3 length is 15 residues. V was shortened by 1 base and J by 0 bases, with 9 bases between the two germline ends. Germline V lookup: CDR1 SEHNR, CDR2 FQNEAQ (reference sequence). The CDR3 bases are TGTGCCAGCAGCTTAGGACAGGTTCTGAACACTGAAGCTTTCTTT. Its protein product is CASSLGQVLNTEAFF. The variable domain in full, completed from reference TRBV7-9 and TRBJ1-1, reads DTGVSQNPRHKITKRGQNVTFRCDPISEHNRLYWYRQTLGQGPEFLTYFQNEAQLEKSRLLSDRFSAERPKGSFSTLEIQRTEQGDSAMYLCASSLGQVLNTEAFFGQGTRLTVV.

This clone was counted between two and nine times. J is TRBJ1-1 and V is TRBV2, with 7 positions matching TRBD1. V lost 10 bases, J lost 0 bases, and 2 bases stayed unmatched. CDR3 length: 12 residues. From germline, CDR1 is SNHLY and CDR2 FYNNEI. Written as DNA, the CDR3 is TGTGCCAAGGGACAGTTGAACACTGAAGCTTTCTTT. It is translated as CAKGQLNTEAFF. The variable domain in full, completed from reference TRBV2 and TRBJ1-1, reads EPEVTQTPSHQVTQMGQEVILRCVPISNHLYFYWYRQILGQKVEFLVSFYNNEISEKSEIFDDQFSVERPDGSNFTLKIRSTKLEDSAMYFCAKGQLNTEAFFGQGTRLTVV.

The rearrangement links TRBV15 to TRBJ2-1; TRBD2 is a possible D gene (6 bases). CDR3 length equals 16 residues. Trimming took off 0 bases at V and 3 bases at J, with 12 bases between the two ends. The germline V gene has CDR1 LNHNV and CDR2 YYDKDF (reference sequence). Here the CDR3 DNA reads TGTGCCACCAGCAGAGATCAGTCTAGCGTCTACAATGAGCAGTTCTTC. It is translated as CATSRDQSSVYNEQFF.

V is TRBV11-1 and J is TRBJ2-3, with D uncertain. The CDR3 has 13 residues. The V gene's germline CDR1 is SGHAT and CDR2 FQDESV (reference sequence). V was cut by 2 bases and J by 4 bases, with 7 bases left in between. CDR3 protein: CASSLLIADTQYF. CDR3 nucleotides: TGTGCCAGCAGCTTATTAATCGCAGATACGCAGTATTTT.

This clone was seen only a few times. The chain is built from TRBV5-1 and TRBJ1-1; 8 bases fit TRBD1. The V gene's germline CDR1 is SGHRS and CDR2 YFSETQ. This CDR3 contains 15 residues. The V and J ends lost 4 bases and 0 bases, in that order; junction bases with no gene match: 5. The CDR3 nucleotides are TGCGCCAGCAGCCCAGGACAGGGCCTGAACACTGAAGCTTTCTTT. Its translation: CASSPGQGLNTEAFF.

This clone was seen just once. The CDR3 sequence: CASSDVPSNQPQHF. CDR3 nucleotides: TGTGCCAGCAGTGACGTCCCCAGCAATCAGCCCCAGCATTTT. The rearrangement uses TRBV6-1 and TRBJ1-5; D is undetermined. Germline V CDR1 and CDR2: MNHNS, SASEGT. Trimming removed 3 bases from V and 1 base from J, with 7 bases in between. This CDR3 has 14 amino acids.

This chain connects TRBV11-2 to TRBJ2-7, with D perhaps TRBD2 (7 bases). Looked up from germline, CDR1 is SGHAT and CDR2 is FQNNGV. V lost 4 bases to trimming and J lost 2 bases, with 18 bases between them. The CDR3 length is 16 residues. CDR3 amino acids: CASSSVRGGGPYEQYF. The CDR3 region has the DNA TGTGCCAGCAGCTCGGTCAGGGGAGGGGGGCCCTACGAGCAGTACTTC.

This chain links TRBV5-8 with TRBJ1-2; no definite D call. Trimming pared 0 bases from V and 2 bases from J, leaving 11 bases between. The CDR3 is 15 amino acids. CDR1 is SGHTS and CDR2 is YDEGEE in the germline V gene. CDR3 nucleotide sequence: TGTGCCAGCAGCTTGGGCGGGGAACCCAACTATGGCTACACCTTC. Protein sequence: CASSLGGEPNYGYTF.

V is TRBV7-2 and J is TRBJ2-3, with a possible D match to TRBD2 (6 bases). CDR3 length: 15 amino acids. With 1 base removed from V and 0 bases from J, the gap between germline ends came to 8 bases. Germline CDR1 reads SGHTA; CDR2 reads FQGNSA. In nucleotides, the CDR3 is TGTGCCAGCAGCTTAGTCGGGGGTAGCACAGATACGCAGTATTTT. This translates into CASSLVGGSTDTQYF.

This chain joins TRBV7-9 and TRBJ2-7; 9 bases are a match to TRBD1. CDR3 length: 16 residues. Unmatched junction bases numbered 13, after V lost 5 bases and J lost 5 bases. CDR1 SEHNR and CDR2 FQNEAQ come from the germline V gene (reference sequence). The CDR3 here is CASSDGTGGRFHEQYF. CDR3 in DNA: TGTGCCAGCAGCGACGGTACAGGGGGCAGGTTCCACGAGCAGTACTTC.